This entry lists 3 T cell receptor beta chains sequenced from one sample in a study of blood T cell repertoires in COVID-19. Profiling relied on immunoSEQ multiplex PCR, and the TCRdb table lists in-frame clones only, not all of them. The sample consists of over 90,000 clones, roughly four fifths of them appearing once. Material for sequencing was peripheral blood. Every receptor here comes from an elderly man with COVID-19, enrolled during active disease.

The V and J genes are TRBV4-1 and TRBJ2-1, with 13 positions matching TRBD2. CDR1 and CDR2 from the germline V gene are MGHRA and YSYEKL. Germline trimming cut 0 bases from V and 10 bases from J; bases unmatched to any gene: 6. The CDR3 sequence is 16 residues long. This chain's CDR3 is CASSQEGLAGAGEQFF. The CDR3 DNA follows: TGCGCCAGCAGCCAAGAAGGACTAGCGGGAGCCGGGGAGCAGTTCTTC.

V usage is TRBV10-1 and J usage is TRBJ1-1, with TRBD1 matching 7 bases. The CDR3 covers 13 residues. The V and J ends lost 6 bases and 6 bases, in that order; junction bases with no gene match: 7. The germline CDR1 and CDR2 sequences are WNHNN and SYGVQD (reference sequence). The CDR3 DNA sequence: TGCGCCAGCAGCAGCACAGGGGCCCCTGAAGCTTTCTTT. Its translation is CASSSTGAPEAFF.

V usage is TRBV7-9 and J usage is TRBJ2-7, with TRBD2 matching over 14 bases. Trimming cost V 5 bases and J 2 bases; bases outside gene matches: 14. The V gene's germline CDR1 is SEHNR and CDR2 FQNEAQ (reference sequence). CDR3 size: 19 residues. CDR3 nucleotides: TGTGCCAGCAGCCCAATGGCGGGACTAGCGGGAGTCGGCGCCTACGAGCAGTACTTC. The encoded protein is CASSPMAGLAGVGAYEQYF.